The next 19 T cell receptor beta chains were all read from a single sample in a study of shared clonotypes between healthy human individuals. Naive CD8 isolation took CD45RO-negative cells positively selected for CCR7 and excluded terminally differentiated effector memory CD45RA+ cells. TCRdb's table, derived via immunoSEQ multiplex PCR, lists solely in-frame clones and lacks some. The table records just over 2,000,000 clones, about 95% of them present only once. Sequencing was performed on naive CD8+ T cells sorted from blood. These receptors all stem from a man in his late teens or twenties in good health.

This chain links TRBV28 with TRBJ2-1, with D perhaps assigned TRBD1 or TRBD2 (5 bases each). The CDR3 spans 15 residues. Trimming took off 6 bases at V and 2 bases at J, with 14 bases between the two ends. Germline V gives CDR1 MDHEN, CDR2 SYDVKM. The CDR3: CASRTPWGTYNEQFF. The DNA of the CDR3 is TGTGCCAGCAGGACCCCCTGGGGGACCTACAATGAGCAGTTCTTC.

CDR3 amino acids: CAGSGGQTDSPLHF. The CDR3 region has the DNA TGTGCCGGATCAGGGGGACAAACCGATTCACCCCTCCACTTT. The chain carries TRBV30 and TRBJ1-6; the match to TRBD1 covers 7 bases. Germline V lookup: CDR1 GTSNPN, CDR2 SVGIG (reference sequence). The V and J ends lost 8 bases and 8 bases, in that order; junction bases with no gene match: 12. CDR3 length: 14 residues.

This chain joins TRBV7-8 and TRBJ1-5, with a weak D call TRBD1 (6 bases). This CDR3 is 20 amino acids long. V was trimmed by 1 base and J by 1 base, leaving 23 bases between them. The germline V gene encodes CDR1 SGHVS and CDR2 FQNEAQ. The CDR3 DNA sequence: TGTGCCAGCAGCTTAGGGCTCTCAGGGGATTGGTATAGAAGCAATCAGCCCCAGCATTTT. This sequence encodes CASSLGLSGDWYRSNQPQHF. Full variable domain (missing parts from reference TRBV7-8 and TRBJ1-5): GAGVSQSPRYKVAKRGQDVALRCDPISGHVSLFWYQQALGQGPEFLTYFQNEAQLDKSGLPSDRFFAERPEGSVSTLKIQRTQQEDSAVYLCASSLGLSGDWYRSNQPQHFGDGTRLSIL.

The chain employs TRBV11-2 and TRBJ2-2; 9 positions match TRBD2. J was trimmed by 7 bases and V by 3 bases; bases with no gene match: 6. This CDR3 comprises 15 residues. Looked up from germline, CDR1 is SGHAT and CDR2 is FQNNGV. The CDR3 sequence: CASSLEGLAFGELFF. CDR3 sequence (DNA): TGTGCCAGCAGCTTGGAGGGACTAGCTTTCGGGGAGCTGTTTTTT.

Points on this clone: The same CDR3 arises from other DNA sequences in this sample as well. The chain recombines TRBV9 with TRBJ1-5, with unresolved D. The germline V gene encodes CDR1 SGDLS and CDR2 YYNGEE. V lost 0 bases and J 7 bases, leaving 8 bases between the germline ends. This CDR3 comprises 13 residues. CDR3 nucleotide sequence: TGTGCCAGCAGCGTAGACAGCGGGCAGCCCCAGCATTTT. Translation: CASSVDSGQPQHF.

The chain uses TRBV7-9 and TRBJ1-2, with D possibly being TRBD1 (5 bases). The CDR3 has 15 amino acids. The germline CDR1 and CDR2 sequences are SEHNR and FQNEAQ (reference sequence). V dropped 5 bases and J dropped 2 bases, with 15 bases sitting between them. The chain's CDR3 is CASSTPIGGNYGYTF. CDR3 in DNA: TGTGCCAGCAGCACCCCGATCGGGGGAAACTATGGCTACACCTTC.

The chain combines TRBV4-1 with TRBJ1-5; 9 bases agree with TRBD1. Germline V gene lookup returns CDR1 MGHRA and CDR2 YSYEKL. The CDR3 spans 15 residues. After removal of 2 bases from V and 2 bases from J, the junction contained 1 base not matched to a gene. CDR3 bases: TGCGCCAGCAGCCAAAGGACAGGGGGCAATCAGCCCCAGCATTTT. Protein sequence: CASSQRTGGNQPQHF.

This clone is a singleton in its sample. V gene TRBV5-5 combines with J gene TRBJ1-2, with no clear D. The germline V gene has CDR1 SGHKS and CDR2 YYEKEE (reference sequence). This CDR3 region has 14 residues. V was clipped by 4 bases and J by 1 base, with 11 bases between them. CDR3 nucleotides: TGTGCCAGCAGCCCGACAAGGAGTAACTATGGCTACACCTTC. It translates to CASSPTRSNYGYTF.

The chain combines TRBV2 with TRBJ2-7; D might be TRBD1 or TRBD2, each matching 6 bases. Looked up from germline, CDR1 is SNHLY and CDR2 is FYNNEI. V was shortened by 3 bases and J by 2 bases, with 11 bases between the two germline ends. The CDR3 consists of 14 residues. CDR3 DNA: TGTGCCAGCAGTGATTCGGAGGGGGCCTACGAGCAGTACTTC. It is translated as CASSDSEGAYEQYF.

V is TRBV11-2 and J is TRBJ2-2; D unresolved. Per germline, CDR1 SGHAT and CDR2 FQNNGV. The V gene lost 6 bases and the J gene lost 6 bases, with 11 bases spanning the gap. The CDR3 runs 13 residues. The CDR3 loop is CASSYMMAGELFF. CDR3 nucleotide sequence: TGTGCCAGCAGTTATATGATGGCCGGGGAGCTGTTTTTT.

The gene calls are TRBV10-2 and TRBJ2-6; either TRBD1 or TRBD2 may fit D (6 bases each). Between the trimmed V and J ends, which lost 8 bases and 2 bases, there was a span of 22 bases. CDR1 and CDR2 from the germline V gene are WSHSY and SAAADI. This CDR3 has 18 amino acids. The CDR3, as DNA: TGCGCCAGCTCCCTCTTCGGGACCGGGGGCGCTGGGGCCAACGTCCTGACTTTC. This translates into CASSLFGTGGAGANVLTF.

As to this clone: This CDR3 is also generated by other DNA sequences in the sample. The V and J genes are TRBV7-9 and TRBJ2-1; 7 nucleotides align to TRBD2. Germline V gene lookup returns CDR1 SEHNR and CDR2 FQNEAQ (reference sequence). The CDR3 consists of 14 residues. After removal of 0 bases from V and 6 bases from J, the junction contained 2 bases not matched to a gene. The CDR3, as DNA: TGTGCCAGCAGCTTAGCGGGAGGGCTCAATGAGCAGTTCTTC. Translated, it gives CASSLAGGLNEQFF.

This chain connects TRBV10-2 to TRBJ2-7, with D possibly being TRBD1 (6 bases). CDR1 and CDR2 (germline): WSHSY, SAAADI. The CDR3 contains 14 residues. The V end was cut by 2 bases, the J end by 5 bases, with 13 bases between. DNA for the CDR3: TGCGCCAGCAGTGAGAGTCAGGGGTGGAACGAGCAGTACTTC. As protein: CASSESQGWNEQYF.

J is TRBJ1-3 and V is TRBV5-6; D may be TRBD1 (6 bases). V was cut by 2 bases and J by 3 bases, with 12 bases left in between. CDR3 length equals 15 residues. The germline gives CDR1 SGHDT, CDR2 YYEEEE. In DNA form, the CDR3 reads TGTGCCAGCAGCTTTCTGGGGGCACTTGGAAACACCATATATTTT. The encoded protein is CASSFLGALGNTIYF.

The gene calls are TRBV28 and TRBJ1-4; D uncertain. The V end lost 1 base, the J end lost 2 bases, and 8 bases lay between the germline ends. The length of the CDR3 is 15 residues. CDR1 and CDR2 from the germline V gene are MDHEN and SYDVKM. CDR3 DNA sequence: TGTGCCAGCAGTTTATTCGGAGGGACTAATGAAAAACTGTTTTTT. Amino acid sequence: CASSLFGGTNEKLFF.

This clone appeared a single time. The chain couples TRBV7-2 to TRBJ2-7, with 7 bases identical to TRBD2. The trim removed 2 bases at V and 2 bases at J, leaving 9 bases unmatched. CDR1 and CDR2 from the germline V gene are SGHTA and FQGNSA. There are 16 residues in the CDR3. The CDR3: CASSLLSAGVTYEQYF. In DNA, the CDR3 is TGTGCCAGCAGCTTACTTTCGGCGGGAGTCACCTACGAGCAGTACTTC.

The chain links TRBV5-1 to TRBJ2-1; 7 bases are shared with TRBD2. Unmatched junction bases numbered 11, after V lost 7 bases and J lost 4 bases. This CDR3 has 15 residues. Germline lookup yields CDR1 SGHRS and CDR2 YFSETQ. This CDR3 is CASPSKRDVYNEQFF. In DNA form, the CDR3 reads TGCGCCAGCCCATCAAAGCGGGACGTGTACAATGAGCAGTTCTTC.

The genes are TRBV2 and TRBJ2-5, with D unclear. Germline loops: CDR1 SNHLY, CDR2 FYNNEI. Between the trimmed V and J ends, which lost 9 bases and 3 bases, there was a span of 14 bases. The CDR3 is 13 amino acids. This CDR3 reads CASEPGQEETQYF. CDR3 DNA: TGTGCCAGTGAACCGGGTCAAGAAGAGACCCAGTACTTC.

This clone was observed a few times. The rearrangement links TRBV4-1 to TRBJ2-2; D might be TRBD2 (6 bases). Between the trimmed V and J ends, which lost 0 bases and 1 base, there was a span of 9 bases. The length of the CDR3 is 16 residues. The germline V gene has CDR1 MGHRA and CDR2 YSYEKL. CDR3 protein: CASSQEEGKNTGELFF. For the CDR3, the DNA is TGCGCCAGCAGCCAAGAGGAGGGCAAGAACACCGGGGAGCTGTTTTTT.